Listed below are T cell receptor beta chains from one sample, sequenced in a study of blood T cell repertoires in COVID-19. TCRdb keeps only in-frame clones here, not all; method: immunoSEQ multiplex PCR. The sample includes some 50,000 clones, roughly 78% of them seen just once. Sequencing used peripheral blood. These TCRs come from a woman older than 75 with acute or convalescent COVID-19. The CDR3 runs from the conserved cysteine through the conserved F or W. The order of the fields is D gene, V gene, J gene, clone size, CDR3 protein, CDR3 DNA. D genes are given only for firm matches. For some rows the clone size is stated as once, few or many, or as a class when expanded; others skip it.

>TRBD2|TRBV7-9|TRBJ2-1|NA
CASSFRPRPGLARDEQFF
TGTGCCAGCAGCTTCAGGCCCCGACCGGGACTAGCAAGGGATGAGCAGTTCTTC
>TRBD1|TRBV5-1|TRBJ2-7|NA
CASSLRQGAYEQYF
TGCGCCAGCAGCCTAAGACAGGGGGCCTACGAGCAGTACTTC
>NA|TRBV19|TRBJ2-2|NA
CASSIGPSGELFF
TGTGCCAGTAGTATAGGTCCCAGCGGGGAGCTGTTTTTT
>TRBD1|TRBV27|TRBJ2-7|NA
CASRDRDFYEQYF
TGTGCCAGCAGGGACAGGGACTTTTACGAGCAGTACTTC
>TRBD1|TRBV19|TRBJ1-5|NA
CASSADRGGGYSNQPQHF
TGTGCCAGTAGTGCTGACAGGGGTGGAGGGTATAGCAATCAGCCCCAGCATTTT
>NA|TRBV7-9|TRBJ2-7|NA
CASSLAGTNEQYF
TGTGCCAGCAGCTTAGCCGGGACAAACGAGCAGTACTTC
>NA|TRBV27|TRBJ1-2|NA
CASSPWTAGGYTF
TGTGCCAGCAGTCCCTGGACAGCTGGCGGCTACACCTTC
>NA|TRBV6-4|TRBJ2-1|few
CASSRGTDYNNEQFF
TGTGCCAGCAGCCGGGGGACAGATTATAACAATGAGCAGTTCTTC
>NA|TRBV3-1/TRBV3-2|TRBJ2-3|NA
CASSQDIGTDTQYF
TGTGCCAGCAGCCAAGACATAGGCACAGATACGCAGTATTTT
>NA|TRBV6-6|TRBJ2-3|NA
CASSFGSEIGTDTQYF
TGTGCCAGCAGTTTCGGGAGCGAGATTGGTACAGATACGCAGTATTTT
>TRBD2|TRBV18|TRBJ2-5|NA
CASVTGTSGVGGRETQYF
TGTGCCAGCGTGACCGGGACTAGCGGGGTAGGGGGTAGGGAGACCCAGTACTTC
>TRBD2|TRBV9|TRBJ2-7|NA
CASSLTAGGLPGTYEQYF
TGTGCCAGCAGCCTCACGGCGGGGGGTCTTCCCGGCACCTACGAGCAGTACTTC
>NA|TRBV27|TRBJ2-1|few
CASREAGGRYGWEQFF
TGTGCCAGCAGGGAAGCGGGCGGACGATACGGATGGGAGCAGTTCTTC
>TRBD2|TRBV5-1|TRBJ2-7|NA
CASSLVPSGGLTYEQYF
TGCGCCAGCAGCTTGGTGCCTAGCGGGGGACTTACCTACGAGCAGTACTTC
>NA|TRBV10-3|TRBJ1-6|NA
CAIGTGGGSPLHF
TGTGCCATCGGGACGGGGGGCGGTTCACCCCTCCACTTT
>NA|TRBV5-1|TRBJ2-7|NA
CASSLDYGEQYF
TGCGCCAGCAGCTTGGATTACGGCGAGCAGTACTTC
>NA|TRBV6-1|TRBJ1-3|NA
CASSDQVPGNTIYF
TGTGCCAGCAGTGATCAGGTACCTGGAAACACCATATATTTT
>TRBD1|TRBV19|TRBJ2-3|once
CASSQQGSRTDTQYF
TGTGCCAGTAGTCAACAGGGGTCGCGCACAGATACGCAGTATTTT
>TRBD2|TRBV10-2|TRBJ2-5|NA
CASTSGQETQYF
TGCGCCAGCACTAGCGGCCAAGAGACCCAGTACTTC
>TRBD2|TRBV15|TRBJ2-7|NA
CATSRDFLRGGREQYF
TGTGCCACCAGCAGAGATTTTCTCCGGGGCGGGAGGGAGCAGTACTTC
>NA|TRBV2|TRBJ1-2|NA
CASSEQGMQNYGYTF
TGTGCCAGCAGTGAGCAGGGGATGCAGAACTATGGCTACACCTTC
>NA|TRBV28|TRBJ2-5|NA
CASKGGQVQETQYF
TGTGCCAGCAAGGGGGGGCAGGTTCAAGAGACCCAGTACTTC
>NA|TRBV6-1|TRBJ2-3|NA
CASSELDKWSTDTQYF
TGTGCCAGCAGTGAACTGGACAAATGGAGCACAGATACGCAGTATTTT
>TRBD1|TRBV6-5|TRBJ2-7|NA
CASIPQGGPYEQYF
TGTGCCAGCATCCCACAGGGGGGTCCCTACGAGCAGTACTTC
>TRBD2|TRBV7-9|TRBJ2-7|NA
CASSETSGLSYEQYF
TGTGCCAGCAGCGAAACTAGCGGTTTGTCCTACGAGCAGTACTTC
>NA|TRBV3-1/TRBV3-2|TRBJ2-4|NA
CASSPRSGGRVAGEAKNIQYF
TGTGCCAGCAGCCCTAGGTCGGGGGGCAGAGTGGCGGGAGAAGCCAAAAACATTCAGTACTTC
>TRBD2|TRBV11-2|TRBJ2-1|NA
CASSLGGSGGFF
TGTGCCAGCAGCTTAGGGGGCAGCGGGGGGTTCTTC
>TRBD2|TRBV10-1|TRBJ2-3|NA
CASSGLAGEGFTDTQYF
TGCGCCAGCAGTGGACTAGCGGGAGAAGGATTCACAGATACGCAGTATTTT
>TRBD2|TRBV6-6|TRBJ2-1|NA
CASSTLAGYNEQFF
TGTGCCAGCAGCACACTAGCGGGTTACAATGAGCAGTTCTTC
>NA|TRBV27|TRBJ1-1|NA
CASSWTENTEAFF
TGTGCCAGCAGTTGGACAGAGAACACTGAAGCTTTCTTT
>TRBD1|TRBV6-5|TRBJ1-2|NA
CATQGDIGGYTF
TGTGCCACCCAGGGGGACATTGGAGGCTACACCTTC